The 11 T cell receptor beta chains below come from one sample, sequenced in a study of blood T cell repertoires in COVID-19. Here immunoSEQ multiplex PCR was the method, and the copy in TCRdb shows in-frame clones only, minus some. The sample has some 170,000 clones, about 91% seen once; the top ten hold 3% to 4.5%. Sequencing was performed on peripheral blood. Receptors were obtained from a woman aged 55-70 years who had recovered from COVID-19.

The CDR3 region is CASSQGAGTGAWDTIYF. CDR3 DNA sequence: TGCGCCAGCAGCCAAGGGGCCGGGACAGGCGCTTGGGACACCATATATTTT. The chain has TRBV4-3 and TRBJ1-3, with 8 bases aligning to TRBD1. After removal of 1 base from V and 8 bases from J, the junction contained 13 bases not matched to a gene. The germline V gene has CDR1 LGHNA and CDR2 YSLEER. There are 17 residues in the CDR3.

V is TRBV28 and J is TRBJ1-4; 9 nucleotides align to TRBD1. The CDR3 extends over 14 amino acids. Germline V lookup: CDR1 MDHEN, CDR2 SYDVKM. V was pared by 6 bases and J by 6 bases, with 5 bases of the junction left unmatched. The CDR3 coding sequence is TGTGCCAGCAGCGGACAGGGGCAGTATGAAAAACTGTTTTTT. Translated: CASSGQGQYEKLFF.

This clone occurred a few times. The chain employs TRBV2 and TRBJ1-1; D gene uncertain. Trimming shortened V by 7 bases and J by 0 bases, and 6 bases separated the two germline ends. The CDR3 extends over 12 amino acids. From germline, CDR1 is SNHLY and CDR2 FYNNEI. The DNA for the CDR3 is TGTGCCAGCACGAGAGTGAACACTGAAGCTTTCTTT. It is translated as CASTRVNTEAFF.

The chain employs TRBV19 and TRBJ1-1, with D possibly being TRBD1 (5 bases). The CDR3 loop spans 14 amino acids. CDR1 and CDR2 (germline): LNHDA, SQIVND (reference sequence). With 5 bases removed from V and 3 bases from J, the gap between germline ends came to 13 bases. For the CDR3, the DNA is TGTGCCAGTAGTCGTCGATCGACAGACACTGAAGCTTTCTTT. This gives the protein CASSRRSTDTEAFF.

CDR3 in amino acids: CASSHRDPPLHF. Here the CDR3 DNA reads TGTGCCAGCAGCCACAGGGATCCACCCCTCCACTTT. The chain uses TRBV3-1 (or the pseudogene TRBV3-2) and TRBJ1-6; D perhaps matches TRBD1 (5 bases). Between the trimmed V and J ends, which lost 3 bases and 11 bases, there was a span of 8 bases. This CDR3 contains 12 residues. Germline V gene sequence: CDR1 LGHDT, CDR2 YNNKEL (reference sequence).

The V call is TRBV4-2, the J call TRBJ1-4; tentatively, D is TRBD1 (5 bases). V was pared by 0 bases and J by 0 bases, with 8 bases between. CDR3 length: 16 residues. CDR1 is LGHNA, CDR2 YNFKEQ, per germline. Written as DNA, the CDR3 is TGTGCCAGCAGCCAAGACAGGGCAGCAACTAATGAAAAACTGTTTTTT. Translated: CASSQDRAATNEKLFF.

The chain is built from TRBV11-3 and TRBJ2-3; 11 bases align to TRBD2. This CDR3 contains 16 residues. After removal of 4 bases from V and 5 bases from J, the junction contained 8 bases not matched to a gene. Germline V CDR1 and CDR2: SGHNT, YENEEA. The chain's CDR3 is CASSYNSGGAKDTQYF. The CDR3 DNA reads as TGTGCCAGCAGCTACAATAGCGGGGGGGCGAAAGATACGCAGTATTTT. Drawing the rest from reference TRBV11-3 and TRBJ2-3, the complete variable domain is EAGVVQSPRYKIIEKKQPVAFWCNPISGHNTLYWYLQNLGQGPELLIRYENEEAVDDSQLPKDRFSAERLKGVDSTLKIQPAELGDSAVYLCASSYNSGGAKDTQYFGPGTRLTVL.

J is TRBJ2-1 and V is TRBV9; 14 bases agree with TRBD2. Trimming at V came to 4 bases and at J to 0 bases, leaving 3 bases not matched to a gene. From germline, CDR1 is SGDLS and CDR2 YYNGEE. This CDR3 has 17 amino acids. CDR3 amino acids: CASSPGLAGGSYNEQFF. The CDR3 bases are TGTGCCAGCAGCCCCGGACTAGCGGGGGGCTCCTACAATGAGCAGTTCTTC.

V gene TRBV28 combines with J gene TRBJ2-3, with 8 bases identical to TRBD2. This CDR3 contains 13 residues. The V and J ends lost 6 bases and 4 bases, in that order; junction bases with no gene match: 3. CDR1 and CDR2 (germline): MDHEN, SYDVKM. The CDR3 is CASSGGAPDTQYF. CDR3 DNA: TGTGCCAGCAGCGGGGGGGCCCCAGATACGCAGTATTTT.

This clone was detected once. CDR3: CASSPGLAHTGELFF. CDR3 nucleotides: TGTGCCAGCAGCCCCGGACTAGCGCACACCGGGGAGCTGTTTTTT. The chain carries TRBV3-1 (or the pseudogene TRBV3-2) and TRBJ2-2; TRBD2 matches 9 bases. The length of the CDR3 is 15 residues. V was pared by 4 bases and J by 3 bases, with 3 bases of the junction left unmatched. Per the germline V gene, CDR1 is LGHDT and CDR2 is YNNKEL (reference sequence).

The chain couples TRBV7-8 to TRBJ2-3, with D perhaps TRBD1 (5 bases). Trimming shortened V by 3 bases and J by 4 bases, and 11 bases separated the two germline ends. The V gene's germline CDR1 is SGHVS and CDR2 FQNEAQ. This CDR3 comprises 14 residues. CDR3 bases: TGTGCCAGCAGCTTTAATTCCAGGGCAGATACGCAGTATTTT. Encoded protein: CASSFNSRADTQYF.